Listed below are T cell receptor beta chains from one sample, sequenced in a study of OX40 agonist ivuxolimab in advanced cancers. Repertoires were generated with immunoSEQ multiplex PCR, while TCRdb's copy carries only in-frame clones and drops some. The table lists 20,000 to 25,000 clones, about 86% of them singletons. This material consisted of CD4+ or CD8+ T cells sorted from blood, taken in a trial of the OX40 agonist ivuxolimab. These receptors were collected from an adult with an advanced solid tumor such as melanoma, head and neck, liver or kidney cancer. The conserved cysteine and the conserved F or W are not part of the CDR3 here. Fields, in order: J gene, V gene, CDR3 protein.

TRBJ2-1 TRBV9 ASTGQGDNEQF
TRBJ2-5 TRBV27 ASSLTGGAETQY
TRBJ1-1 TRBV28 ASFPAGHPLAF
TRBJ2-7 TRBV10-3 AISEESYEQY
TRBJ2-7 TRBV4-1 ASSPSTTTYEQY
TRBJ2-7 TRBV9 ASSRGDYEQY
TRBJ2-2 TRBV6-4 ASRGRANTGELF
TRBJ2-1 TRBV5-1 ASSPTSLVGGTFRYNEQF
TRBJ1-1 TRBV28 ASSLRLENTEAF
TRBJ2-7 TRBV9 ASSGGTPQDEQY
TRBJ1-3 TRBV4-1 ASSQDQRLYFNSGNTIY
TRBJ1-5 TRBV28 ASSWQGPTHNQPQH
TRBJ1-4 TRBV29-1 SAGAVSTNEKLF
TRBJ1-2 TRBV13 ASSSTGTYTYGYT
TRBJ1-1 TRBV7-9 ASSLAPGLDTEAF
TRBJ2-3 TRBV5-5 ASIIGGSQNTQY
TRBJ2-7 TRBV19 ASSITGNSYEQY
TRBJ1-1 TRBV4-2 ASSQDTGSRAF
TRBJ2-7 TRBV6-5 ASSYSPDSSYEQY
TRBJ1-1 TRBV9 ASSVAPGEGALNTEAF
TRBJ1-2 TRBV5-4 ASSLGGEVVGYT
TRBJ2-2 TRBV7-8 ASSSRTSGLTGELF
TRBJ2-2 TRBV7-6 ASSLELNTGELF
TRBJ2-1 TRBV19 ASSIGPLAGANEQF
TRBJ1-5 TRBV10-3 AISETGGWQPQH
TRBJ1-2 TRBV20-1 SATGNYGYT
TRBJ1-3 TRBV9 ASSPGNTIY
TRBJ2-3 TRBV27 ASSPGLAGEDTQY